This T cell receptor (beta chain) is from a study of T cell changes during pregnancy in multiple sclerosis. Generated by immunoSEQ multiplex PCR, the TCRdb table keeps only in-frame clones and is missing some. Of 30,000 or so clones listed, about 88% are singletons. The CDR3 loop spans 14 amino acids. The V end was cut by 5 bases, the J end by 4 bases, with 13 bases between. Germline CDR1 and CDR2: SGHVS and FNYEAQ. The chain has TRBV7-6 and TRBJ2-3, with D possibly TRBD1 on 6 matching bases. This receptor was identified in a female donor with multiple sclerosis, enrolled in a pregnancy study. The material sequenced was CD4+ T cells from peripheral blood mononuclear cells, taken in the second trimester of pregnancy. CDR3 region: CASSRRGIADTQYF. CDR3 bases: TGTGCCAGCAGCCGCAGGGGAATTGCAGATACGCAGTATTTT.